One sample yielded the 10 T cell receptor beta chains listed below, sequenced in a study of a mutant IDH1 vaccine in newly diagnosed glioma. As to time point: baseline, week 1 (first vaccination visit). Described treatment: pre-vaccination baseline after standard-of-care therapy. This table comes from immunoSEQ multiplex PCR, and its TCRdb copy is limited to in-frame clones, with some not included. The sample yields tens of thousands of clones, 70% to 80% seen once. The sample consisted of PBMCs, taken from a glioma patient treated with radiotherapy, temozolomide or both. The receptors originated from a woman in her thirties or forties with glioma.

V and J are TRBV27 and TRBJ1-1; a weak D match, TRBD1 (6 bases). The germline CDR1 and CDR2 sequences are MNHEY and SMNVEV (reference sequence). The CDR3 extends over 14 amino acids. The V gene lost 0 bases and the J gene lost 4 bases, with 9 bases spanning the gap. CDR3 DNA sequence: TGTGCCAGCAGTTTATCGATGGGGGCCACTGAAGCTTTCTTT. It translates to CASSLSMGATEAFF.

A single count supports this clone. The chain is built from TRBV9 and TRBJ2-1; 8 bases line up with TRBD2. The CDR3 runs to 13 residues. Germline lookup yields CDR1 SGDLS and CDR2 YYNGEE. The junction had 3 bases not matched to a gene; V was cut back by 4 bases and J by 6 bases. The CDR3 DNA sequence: TGTGCCAGCAGCCTCGCGGGGGGCAATGAGCAGTTCTTC. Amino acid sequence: CASSLAGGNEQFF.

CDR3 coding DNA: TGCGCCAGCAGCCCCGGGACATCTGGGGTTGAAGCTTTCTTT. Translation: CASSPGTSGVEAFF. V usage is TRBV5-1 and J usage is TRBJ1-1; D is possibly TRBD1 (6 bases). V was clipped by 4 bases and J by 7 bases, with 17 bases between them. CDR1 and CDR2 (germline): SGHRS, YFSETQ. The CDR3 has 14 amino acids. Full variable domain (rest looked up from reference TRBV5-1 and TRBJ1-1): KAGVTQTPRYLIKTRGQQVTLSCSPISGHRSVSWYQQTPGQGLQFLFEYFSETQRNKGNFPGRFSGRQFSNSRSEMNVSTLELGDSALYLCASSPGTSGVEAFFGQGTRLTVV.

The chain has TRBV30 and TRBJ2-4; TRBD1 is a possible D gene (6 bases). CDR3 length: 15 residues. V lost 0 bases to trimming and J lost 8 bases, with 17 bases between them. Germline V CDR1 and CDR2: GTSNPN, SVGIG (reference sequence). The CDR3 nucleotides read TGTGCCTGGAGTGTACAGGGCGGGTTCAGTGACATTCAGTACTTC. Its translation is CAWSVQGGFSDIQYF. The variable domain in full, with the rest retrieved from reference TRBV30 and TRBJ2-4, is SQTIHQWPATLVQPVGSPLSLECTVEGTSNPNLYWYRQAAGRGLQLLFYSVGIGQISSEVPQNLSASRPQDRQFILSSKKLLLSDSGFYLCAWSVQGGFSDIQYFGAGTRLSVL.

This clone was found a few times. CDR3 sequence: CASSASGNTIYF. CDR3 DNA sequence: TGTGCCAGCAGTGCCTCTGGAAACACCATATATTTT. The chain is built from TRBV25-1 and TRBJ1-3; D gene ambiguous. CDR1 is MGHDK, CDR2 SYGVNS, per germline. The CDR3 totals 12 residues. The V end lost 4 bases, the J end lost 0 bases, and 1 base lay between the germline ends.

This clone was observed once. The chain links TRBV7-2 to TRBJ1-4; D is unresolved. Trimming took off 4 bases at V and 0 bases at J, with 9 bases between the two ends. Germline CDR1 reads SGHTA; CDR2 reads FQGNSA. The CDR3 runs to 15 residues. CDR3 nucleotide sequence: TGTGCCAGCAGCTCCCCCTTGGCAACTAATGAAAAACTGTTTTTT. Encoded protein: CASSSPLATNEKLFF.

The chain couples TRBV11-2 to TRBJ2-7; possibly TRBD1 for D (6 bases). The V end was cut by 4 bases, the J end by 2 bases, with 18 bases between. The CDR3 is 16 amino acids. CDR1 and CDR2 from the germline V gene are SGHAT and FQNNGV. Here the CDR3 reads CASSSTTYGGAYEQYF. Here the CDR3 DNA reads TGTGCCAGCAGCTCAACCACTTATGGGGGCGCCTACGAGCAGTACTTC.

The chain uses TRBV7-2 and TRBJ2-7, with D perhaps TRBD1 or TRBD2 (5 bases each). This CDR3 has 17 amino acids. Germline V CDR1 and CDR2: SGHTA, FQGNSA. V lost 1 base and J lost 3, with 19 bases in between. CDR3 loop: CASSLVVTPGLGYEQYF. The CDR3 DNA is TGTGCCAGCAGCTTAGTGGTCACCCCGGGGCTGGGCTACGAGCAGTACTTC.

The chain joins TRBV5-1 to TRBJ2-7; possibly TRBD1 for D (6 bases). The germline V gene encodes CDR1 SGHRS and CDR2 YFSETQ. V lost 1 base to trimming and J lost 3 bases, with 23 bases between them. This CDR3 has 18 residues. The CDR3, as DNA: TGCGCCAGCAGCTTGTACGGGTCGCAGGGGCCCCTTGGCTACGAGCAGTACTTC. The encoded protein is CASSLYGSQGPLGYEQYF.

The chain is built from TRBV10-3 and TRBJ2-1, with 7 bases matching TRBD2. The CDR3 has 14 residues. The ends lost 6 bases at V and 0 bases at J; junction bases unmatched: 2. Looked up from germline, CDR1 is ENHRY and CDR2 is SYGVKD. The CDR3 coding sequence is TGTGCCATCAGCTCTAGCGGCTCCTACAATGAGCAGTTCTTC. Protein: CAISSSGSYNEQFF.